These 32 T cell receptor beta chains share one sample of origin, sequenced in a study of T cells in Graves' hyperthyroidism and ophthalmopathy. The investigators amplified TCR beta CDR3 regions from RNA transcripts. Initially, a first-round RT-PCR of the TCR CDR3 employed the HTBI primer set. Each CDR3 protein is one row after TCRdb ran MiXCR on the multiplex PCR reads. The sample has 800,000 or so distinct CDR3 sequences, 38% seen once. The source material was blood. The receptors derive from a man in his late teens or twenties with Graves' hyperthyroidism.

This rearrangement joins TRBV7-9 to TRBJ1-1; D call uncertain. V was trimmed by 7 bases and J by 5 bases, leaving 8 bases between them. Germline CDR1 SEHNR, CDR2 FQNEAQ (reference sequence). This CDR3 comprises 11 residues. The CDR3 sequence is CASNLETEAFF. The CDR3 DNA follows: TGTGCCAGCAACTTGGAAACTGAAGCTTTCTTT.

This sequence joins TRBV12-3 or TRBV12-4 and TRBJ2-5; the D is unclear. The ends were cut back, 3 bases at V and 5 bases at J, with 10 bases in the middle. CDR3 length: 13 residues. The DNA for the CDR3 is TGTGCCAGCAGTTTCTTTGGCAAGGAGACCCAGTACTTC. Translated, it gives CASSFFGKETQYF.

The chain links TRBV3-1 to TRBJ1-5; D remains ambiguous. The germline V gene encodes CDR1 LGHDT and CDR2 YNNKEL (reference sequence). There are 14 residues in the CDR3. V was clipped by 3 bases and J by 3 bases, with 9 bases between them. CDR3 coding DNA: TGTGCCAGCAGCCAGAAGGGAGCCAATCAGCCCCAGCATTTT. It yields the protein CASSQKGANQPQHF.

The chain couples TRBV7-3 to TRBJ2-2, with 14 positions matching TRBD2. The CDR3 is made up of 16 amino acids. V trimming: 8 bases; J trimming: 1 base; junction bases outside the gene matches: 3. Germline loops: CDR1 SGHTA, CDR2 FQGTGA. CDR3 amino acids: CASGLAGGVNTGELFF. CDR3 bases: TGTGCCAGCGGACTAGCGGGGGGCGTGAACACCGGGGAGCTGTTTTTT. The variable domain in full, with the rest retrieved from reference TRBV7-3 and TRBJ2-2, is GAGVSQTPSNKVTEKGKYVELRCDPISGHTALYWYRQSLGQGPEFLIYFQGTGAADDSGLPNDRFFAVRPEGSVSTLKIQRTERGDSAVYLCASGLAGGVNTGELFFGEGSRLTVL.

This sequence joins TRBV11-1 and TRBJ2-7, with D perhaps TRBD1 (5 bases). The CDR3 runs to 15 residues. Trimming cost V 5 bases and J 0 bases, with 14 bases left between them. Germline lookup yields CDR1 SGHAT and CDR2 FQDESV (reference sequence). CDR3 sequence reads: CASSQVGAHSYEQYF. The CDR3 coding sequence is TGTGCCAGCAGCCAAGTTGGGGCTCACTCCTACGAGCAGTACTTC.

This clonotype was observed many times. The chain carries TRBV5-1 and TRBJ2-7; D uncertain. Deletions cut 0 bases from V and 4 bases from J, with 5 bases between. The CDR3 runs to 12 residues. Germline V gene sequence: CDR1 SGHRS, CDR2 YFSETQ. The CDR3 region has the DNA TGCGCCAGCAGCTTGGAGAGGTACGAGCAGTACTTC. Its translation is CASSLERYEQYF.

This clonotype turned up a few times. The V call is TRBV20-1, the J call TRBJ2-7, with D unresolved. V was shortened by 1 base and J by 2 bases, with 15 bases between the two germline ends. The CDR3 length is 15 residues. CDR1 DFQATT and CDR2 SNEGSKA come from the germline V gene (reference sequence). The CDR3 nucleotides are TGCAGTGCTAGAGGAGGTATCGTCTTAACCTACGAGCAGTACTTC. Protein: CSARGGIVLTYEQYF.

For this clonotype: A much more abundant neighbour one base away suggests this may be a read error. The chain carries TRBV29-1 and TRBJ1-1; 7 bases align to TRBD1. This CDR3 is 12 amino acids long. The germline gives CDR1 SQVTM, CDR2 ANQGSEA. CDR3 in amino acids: CGVELRGSEAFF. CDR3 in DNA: TGCGGCGTTGAACTCAGGGGGTCTGAAGCTTTCTTT.

About this clonotype itself: The conserved phenylalanine or tryptophan normally closing the CDR3 is absent here, so this likely arose from a read error. Because the CDR3's place on the DNA is in doubt, the DNA is left out and the CDR3 is given as listed by TCRdb. The rearrangement uses TRBV2 and TRBJ1-4; the DNA was not compared with TRBD1, the D call given in the table. In germline, CDR1 is SNHLY, CDR2 FYNNEI. The CDR3 length equals 11 residues, ends included. CDR3 region: CASSEGAGAVR.

The table lists this clonotype with many counts. The V and J genes are TRBV29-1 and TRBJ1-1, with D possibly TRBD1 on 6 matching bases. V was clipped by 2 bases and J by 4 bases, with 11 bases between them. Looked up from germline, CDR1 is SQVTM and CDR2 is ANQGSEA. This CDR3 is built from 13 residues. CDR3 residues: CSVERDMGTEAFF. DNA of the CDR3: TGCAGCGTTGAAAGGGACATGGGCACTGAAGCTTTCTTT.

V and J are TRBV7-2 and TRBJ2-7; 10 bases map to TRBD2. V lost 3 bases to trimming and J lost 0 bases; unmatched junction nucleotides: 2. This CDR3 spans 15 amino acids. Germline-derived CDR1 and CDR2 are SGHTA and FQGNSA. The CDR3 loop is CASSFSGRSSYEQYF. The DNA of the CDR3 is TGTGCCAGCAGCTTTAGCGGGAGGTCCTCCTACGAGCAGTACTTC.

This clonotype showed up many times. The chain has TRBV7-4 and TRBJ2-5, with 12 positions matching TRBD2. The CDR3 spans 19 residues. In germline, CDR1 is SGHVT, CDR2 SQSDAQ. Trimming at V came to 3 bases and at J to 3 bases, leaving 14 bases not matched to a gene. Here the CDR3 reads CASSFSRLAGADREETQYF. The CDR3 DNA follows: TGTGCCAGCAGCTTCTCCCGACTAGCGGGAGCCGATCGAGAAGAGACCCAGTACTTC.

The chain is built from TRBV5-1 and TRBJ2-7; 10 bases match TRBD2. The CDR3 totals 15 residues. J lost 4 bases, V lost 2 bases, and 6 bases had no gene match. Germline values: CDR1 SGHRS, CDR2 YFSETQ. CDR3 in DNA: TGCGCCAGCAGCTTCGCCCCTAGCGGGAGTTACGAGCAGTACTTC. Protein product: CASSFAPSGSYEQYF.

This clonotype was seen at least ten times. The chain is built from TRBV14 and TRBJ1-6; no clear D. The CDR3 is 14 residues long. Trimming removed 0 bases at V and 11 bases at J, with 11 bases between. Germline V gives CDR1 SGHDN, CDR2 FVKESK. In DNA, the CDR3 is TGTGCCAGCAGCCAAGACCCAGGCGGCCCACCCCTCCACTTT. It codes for CASSQDPGGPPLHF.

In regard to this clonotype: Mismatch with germline at one junction end may stem from a read error. The chain couples TRBV6-4 to TRBJ1-2, with 11 bases matching TRBD1. The CDR3 totals 15 residues. The germline gives CDR1 MRHNA, CDR2 SNTAGT. CDR3 sequence reads: CASSYSRTGGRGYTF. The CDR3 coding sequence is TGTGCCAGCAGTTACTCGAGGACAGGGGGCCGTGGCTACACCTTC.

For this clonotype: A much bigger clone sits one base away, suggesting this may be a read error. Likely a read error: the CDR3 ends without its conserved phenylalanine or tryptophan. The rearrangement joins TRBV10-3 to TRBJ2-7; D is unresolved. The germline CDR1 and CDR2 sequences are ENHRY and SYGVKD. Between the trimmed V and J ends, which lost 7 bases and 5 bases, there was a span of 21 bases. This CDR3 region has 15 residues. CDR3 sequence: CAITHTPTPGDEQYL. The CDR3 nucleotides read TGTGCCATCACTCACACCCCCACCCCGGGCGACGAGCAGTACCTC.

This clonotype was detected ten times or more. The chain joins TRBV7-2 to TRBJ1-1; D might be TRBD1 (6 bases). The CDR3 length is 14 residues. Germline loops: CDR1 SGHTA, CDR2 FQGNSA. V was trimmed by 2 bases and J by 11 bases, leaving 18 bases between them. The CDR3 region is CASSLLVGALEAFF. Here the CDR3 DNA reads TGTGCCAGCAGCTTATTGGTGGGGGCCTTAGAGGCTTTCTTT.

The V and J genes are TRBV12-3 or TRBV12-4 and TRBJ1-5; D not resolved. Trimming cost V 6 bases and J 7 bases, with 19 bases left between them. The CDR3 is 15 residues long. The CDR3 bases are TGTGCCAGCAGACTTGGAGAGGGAGGGAAACAGCCCCAGCATTTT. Protein: CASRLGEGGKQPQHF.

J is TRBJ1-4 and V is TRBV4-1; 7 bases are a match to TRBD1. The CDR3 sequence is 14 residues long. CDR1 is MGHRA, CDR2 YSYEKL, per germline. V dropped 5 bases and J dropped 6; count of bases not matched to a gene: 6. CDR3 bases: TGCGCCAGCAGCGCACAGGGGCTGGATGAAAAACTGTTTTTT. Its protein is CASSAQGLDEKLFF.

At least ten counts were recorded for this clonotype. The chain has TRBV27 and TRBJ2-7; D uncertain. V lost 2 bases, J lost 0 bases, and 11 bases lay in between. In germline, CDR1 is MNHEY, CDR2 SMNVEV (reference sequence). The CDR3 length is 15 residues. The CDR3 loop reads CASSLGQALSYEQYF. CDR3 nucleotide sequence: TGTGCCAGCAGTTTAGGGCAGGCCCTCTCCTACGAGCAGTACTTC.

V and J are TRBV6-5 and TRBJ1-5; possibly TRBD1 for D (6 bases). Germline V gene data show CDR1 as MNHEY and CDR2 as SVGAGI. V was trimmed by 5 bases and J by 5 bases, leaving 19 bases between them. The CDR3 contains 16 residues. CDR3 loop: CASSEEGGGAYQPQHF. The CDR3 nucleotides read TGTGCCAGCAGTGAAGAAGGGGGGGGCGCGTATCAGCCCCAGCATTTT.

This clonotype is a singleton in its sample. At one end, the junction sequence differs from germline, possibly due to a read error. The V and J genes are TRBV25-1 and TRBJ1-4, with 8 nucleotides matching TRBD1. The CDR3 contains 15 residues. Per germline, CDR1 MGHDK and CDR2 SYGVNS. Here the CDR3 reads CASSPGTGKMRKLLF. The CDR3 bases are TGTGCCAGCAGCCCCGGGACAGGAAAAATGCGGAAACTGCTTTTT.

Details on this clonotype: The conserved final phenylalanine or tryptophan is absent from the CDR3, which likely points to a read error. The limits of the CDR3 on the DNA are not certain, so only TCRdb's listed CDR3 is given. This chain joins TRBV15 and TRBJ1-1. Termini included, the CDR3 measures 8 amino acids. Germline assignment: CDR1 LNHNV and CDR2 YYDKDF (reference sequence). The CDR3: CATSRDLR.

Ten or more counts support this clonotype. The V call is TRBV20-1, the J call TRBJ1-1; a weak D match, TRBD1 (5 bases). This CDR3 is 13 amino acids long. The V gene's germline CDR1 is DFQATT and CDR2 SNEGSKA (reference sequence). Trimming cost V 4 bases and J 5 bases, with 14 bases left between them. As DNA, the CDR3 is TGCAGTGCTATGGGCCCGGGGCTAACTGAAGCTTTCTTT. Its translation is CSAMGPGLTEAFF.

This clonotype came up once. The CDR3 DNA reads as TGTGCCAGCAGCTTTCTCAAGGAGACCCAGTACTTC. Its protein product is CASSFLKETQYF. This chain uses TRBV7-9 with TRBJ2-5; D is unresolved. CDR1 and CDR2 from the germline V gene are SEHNR and FQNEAQ (reference sequence). Trimming left V 3 bases short and J 5 bases short, with 7 bases between. CDR3 length: 12 amino acids.

This clonotype was observed many times. One end of the junction is discordant with germline, which a read error may explain. This chain joins TRBV7-7 and TRBJ2-7; 7 bases are a match to TRBD1. This CDR3 contains 14 residues. CDR1 is SSHAT and CDR2 is FNYEAQ in the germline V gene (reference sequence). The CDR3 sequence: CASSLRQGDYEQYF. CDR3 in DNA: TGTGCTAGCAGCTTAAGGCAGGGGGACTACGAGCAGTACTTC. The full variable domain, completed using reference TRBV7-7 and TRBJ2-7, is GAGVSQSPRYKVTKRGQDVTLRCDPISSHATLYWYQQALGQGPEFLTYFNYEAQPDKSGLPSDRFSAERPEGSISTLTIQRTEQRDSAMYRCASSLRQGDYEQYFGPGTRLTVT.

This clonotype was observed a few times. Its ends do not fully match the called genes, so a read error is possible. V is TRBV10-2 and J is TRBJ1-5; D not certain. The CDR3 is made up of 13 amino acids. In germline, CDR1 is WSHSY, CDR2 SAAADI. The chain's CDR3 is CASSPRRGQPQHF. As DNA, the CDR3 is TGTGCCAGCTCCCCCCGTAGAGGCCAGCCCCAGCATTTT.

This clonotype was detected many times. The V and J genes are TRBV7-9 and TRBJ2-7; D not resolved. Trimming pared 5 bases from V and 1 base from J, leaving 9 bases between. CDR3 length: 13 residues. Germline V lookup: CDR1 SEHNR, CDR2 FQNEAQ (reference sequence). Written as DNA, the CDR3 is TGTGCCAGCAGCCATCAAGGTTCCTACGAGCAGTACTTC. As protein: CASSHQGSYEQYF.

This clonotype was detected only a few times. The chain joins TRBV5-1 to TRBJ2-2, with D possibly matching TRBD1 (6 bases). The length of the CDR3 is 15 residues. Germline values: CDR1 SGHRS, CDR2 YFSETQ. V was cut by 4 bases and J by 3 bases, with 13 bases left in between. The CDR3, as DNA: TGCGCCAGCAGCCCTCGGACAGACCACACCGGGGAGCTGTTTTTT. Translated: CASSPRTDHTGELFF.

The J gene is TRBJ2-7, the V gene TRBV19; a possible D gene is TRBD1 (6 bases). The CDR3 is 15 residues long. The V gene's germline CDR1 is LNHDA and CDR2 SQIVND (reference sequence). Deletions cut 5 bases from V and 1 base from J, with 15 bases between. CDR3 nucleotides: TGTGCCAGTAGTCCCTTTGGGGGCGGATCCTACGAGCAGTACTTC. It yields the protein CASSPFGGGSYEQYF.

V and J are TRBV2 and TRBJ2-5, with TRBD1 matching over 7 bases. The germline V gene encodes CDR1 SNHLY and CDR2 FYNNEI. V gave up 8 bases and J gave up 2 bases; unmatched junction bases: 5. The CDR3 runs to 13 residues. Here the CDR3 DNA reads TGTGCCAGCGGCAGGGACAGTCAAGAGACCCAGTACTTC. Translated, it gives CASGRDSQETQYF. The full variable domain, rest sourced from reference TRBV2 and TRBJ2-5, is EPEVTQTPSHQVTQMGQEVILRCVPISNHLYFYWYRQILGQKVEFLVSFYNNEISEKSEIFDDQFSVERPDGSNFTLKIRSTKLEDSAMYFCASGRDSQETQYFGPGTRLLVL.

Points on this clonotype: A much larger clonotype is one base distant, so this may be a read error. The J gene is TRBJ2-7, the V gene TRBV29-1, with D possibly TRBD2 on 6 matching bases. With 3 bases removed from V and 6 bases from J, the gap between germline ends came to 9 bases. Germline V gene data show CDR1 as SQVTM and CDR2 as ANQGSEA. CDR3 length: 11 residues. In DNA form, the CDR3 reads TGCAGCGTTGATGGAGGGGCCGAGCAGTACTTC. It codes for CSVDGGAEQYF.